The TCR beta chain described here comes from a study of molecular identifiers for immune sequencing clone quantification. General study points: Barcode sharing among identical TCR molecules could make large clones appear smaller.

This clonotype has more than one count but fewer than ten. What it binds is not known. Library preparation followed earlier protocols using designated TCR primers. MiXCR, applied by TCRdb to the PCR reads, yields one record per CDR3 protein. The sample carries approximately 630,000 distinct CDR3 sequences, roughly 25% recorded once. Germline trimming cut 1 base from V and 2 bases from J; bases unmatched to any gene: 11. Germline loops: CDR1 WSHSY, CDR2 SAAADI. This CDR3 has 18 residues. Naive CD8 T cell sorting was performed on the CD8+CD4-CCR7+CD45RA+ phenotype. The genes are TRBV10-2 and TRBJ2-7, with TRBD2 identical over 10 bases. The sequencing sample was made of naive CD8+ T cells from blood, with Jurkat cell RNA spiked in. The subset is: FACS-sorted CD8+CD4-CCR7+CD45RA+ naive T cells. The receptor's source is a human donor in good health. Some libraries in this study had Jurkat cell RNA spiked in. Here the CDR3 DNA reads TGCGCCAGCAGTGAGTACCCTAGCGGGAGCGATTTCGCCTACGAGCAGTACTTC. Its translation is CASSEYPSGSDFAYEQYF.